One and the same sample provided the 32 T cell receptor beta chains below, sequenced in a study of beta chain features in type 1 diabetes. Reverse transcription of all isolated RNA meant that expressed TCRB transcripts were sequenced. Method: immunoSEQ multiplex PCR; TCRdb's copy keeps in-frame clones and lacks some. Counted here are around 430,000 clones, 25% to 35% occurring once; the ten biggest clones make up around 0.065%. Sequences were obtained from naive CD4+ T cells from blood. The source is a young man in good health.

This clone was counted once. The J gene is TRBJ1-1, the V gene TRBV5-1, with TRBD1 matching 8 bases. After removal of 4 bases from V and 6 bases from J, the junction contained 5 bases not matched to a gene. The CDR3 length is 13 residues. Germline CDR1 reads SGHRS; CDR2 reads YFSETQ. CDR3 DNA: TGCGCCAGCAGCCGAGACAGGGGCCCTGAAGCTTTCTTT. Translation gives CASSRDRGPEAFF.

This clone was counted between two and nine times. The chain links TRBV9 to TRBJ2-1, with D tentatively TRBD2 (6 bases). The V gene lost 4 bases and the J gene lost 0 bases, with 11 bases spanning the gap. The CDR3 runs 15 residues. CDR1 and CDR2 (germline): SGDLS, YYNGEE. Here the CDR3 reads CASSPMGLSYNEQFF. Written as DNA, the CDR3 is TGTGCCAGCAGCCCCATGGGACTCTCCTACAATGAGCAGTTCTTC.

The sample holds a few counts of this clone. CDR3 protein: CSVSPLFTDTQYF. CDR3 nucleotide sequence: TGCAGCGTTTCTCCACTATTCACAGATACGCAGTATTTT. V and J are TRBV29-1 and TRBJ2-3, with D unresolved. The V gene lost 5 bases and the J gene lost 2 bases, with 11 bases spanning the gap. The CDR3 spans 13 residues. The V gene's germline CDR1 is SQVTM and CDR2 ANQGSEA.

The CDR3 nucleotides are TGCGCCAGCAGCCAAGTGGGAGCGAGCACAGATACGCAGTATTTT. It encodes CASSQVGASTDTQYF. The genes are TRBV4-1 and TRBJ2-3; a possible D gene is TRBD2 (5 bases). Germline V gene lookup returns CDR1 MGHRA and CDR2 YSYEKL. CDR3 length: 15 amino acids. V was pared by 1 base and J by 0 bases, with 8 bases between.

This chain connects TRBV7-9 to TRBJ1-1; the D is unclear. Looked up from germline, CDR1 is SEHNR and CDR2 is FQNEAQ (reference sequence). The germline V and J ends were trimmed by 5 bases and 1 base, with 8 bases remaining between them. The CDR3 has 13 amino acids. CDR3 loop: CASSTQANTEAFF. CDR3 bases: TGTGCCAGCAGCACCCAAGCGAACACTGAAGCTTTCTTT.

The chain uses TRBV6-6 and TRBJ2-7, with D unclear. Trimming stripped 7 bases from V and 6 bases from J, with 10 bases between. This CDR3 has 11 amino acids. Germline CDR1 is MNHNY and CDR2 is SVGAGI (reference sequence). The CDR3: CASTDLREQYF. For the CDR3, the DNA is TGTGCCAGCACAGACTTACGCGAGCAGTACTTC.

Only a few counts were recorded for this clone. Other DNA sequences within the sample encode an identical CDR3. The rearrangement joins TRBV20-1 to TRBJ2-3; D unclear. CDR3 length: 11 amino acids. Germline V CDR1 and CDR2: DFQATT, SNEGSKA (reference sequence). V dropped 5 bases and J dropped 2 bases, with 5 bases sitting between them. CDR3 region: CSAPITDTQYF. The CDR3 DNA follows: TGCAGTGCTCCAATCACAGATACGCAGTATTTT.

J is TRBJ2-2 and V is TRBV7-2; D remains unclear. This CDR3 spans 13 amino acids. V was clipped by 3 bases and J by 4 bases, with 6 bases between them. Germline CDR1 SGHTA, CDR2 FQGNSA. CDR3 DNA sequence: TGTGCCAGCAGCTTTTTCGGCACCGGGGAGCTGTTTTTT. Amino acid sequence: CASSFFGTGELFF.

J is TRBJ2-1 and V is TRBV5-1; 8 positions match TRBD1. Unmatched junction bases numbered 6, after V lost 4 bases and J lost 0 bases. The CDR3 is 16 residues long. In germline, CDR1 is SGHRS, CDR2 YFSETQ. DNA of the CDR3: TGCGCCAGCAGCCCGGGACAGGCGCTCTCCTACAATGAGCAGTTCTTC. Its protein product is CASSPGQALSYNEQFF.

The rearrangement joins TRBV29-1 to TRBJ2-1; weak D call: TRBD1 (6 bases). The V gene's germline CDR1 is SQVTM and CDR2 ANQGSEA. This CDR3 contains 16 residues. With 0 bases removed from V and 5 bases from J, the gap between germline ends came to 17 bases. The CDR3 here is CSVEDQRRGVDNEQFF. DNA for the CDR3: TGCAGCGTTGAAGATCAGCGCAGGGGCGTGGACAATGAGCAGTTCTTC.

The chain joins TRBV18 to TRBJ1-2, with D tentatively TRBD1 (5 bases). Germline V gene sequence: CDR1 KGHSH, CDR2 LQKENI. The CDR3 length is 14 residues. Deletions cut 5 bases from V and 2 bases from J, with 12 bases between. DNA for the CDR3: TGTGCCAGCTCATCCTTCGGGGGGAACTATGGCTACACCTTC. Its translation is CASSSFGGNYGYTF.

The CDR3, as DNA: TGTGCCGGACGACAGGGGGCAGATACGCAGTATTTT. Its translation is CAGRQGADTQYF. The chain links TRBV30 to TRBJ2-3, with TRBD1 identical over 9 bases. The CDR3 is 12 residues long. The germline V gene has CDR1 GTSNPN and CDR2 SVGIG (reference sequence). After removal of 8 bases from V and 4 bases from J, the junction contained 4 bases not matched to a gene.

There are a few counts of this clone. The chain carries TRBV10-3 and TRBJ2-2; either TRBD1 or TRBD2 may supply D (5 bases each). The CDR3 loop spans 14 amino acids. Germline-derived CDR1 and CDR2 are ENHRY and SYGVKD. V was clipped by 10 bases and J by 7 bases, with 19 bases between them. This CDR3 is CATRQGRSLGELFF. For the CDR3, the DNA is TGTGCCACGCGCCAGGGACGCTCCCTCGGGGAGCTGTTTTTT.

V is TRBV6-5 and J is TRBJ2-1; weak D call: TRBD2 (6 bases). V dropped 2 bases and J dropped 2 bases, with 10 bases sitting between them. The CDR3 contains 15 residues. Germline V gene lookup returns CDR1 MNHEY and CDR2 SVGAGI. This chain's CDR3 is CASSYAGRAYNEQFF. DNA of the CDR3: TGTGCCAGCAGTTACGCGGGAAGGGCCTACAATGAGCAGTTCTTC.

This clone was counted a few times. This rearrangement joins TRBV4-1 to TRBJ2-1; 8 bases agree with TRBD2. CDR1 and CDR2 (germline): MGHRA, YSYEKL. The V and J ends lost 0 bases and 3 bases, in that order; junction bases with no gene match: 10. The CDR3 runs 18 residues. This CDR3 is CASSQDRTLAVNYNEQFF. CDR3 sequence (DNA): TGCGCCAGCAGCCAAGATCGGACACTAGCGGTAAACTACAATGAGCAGTTCTTC.

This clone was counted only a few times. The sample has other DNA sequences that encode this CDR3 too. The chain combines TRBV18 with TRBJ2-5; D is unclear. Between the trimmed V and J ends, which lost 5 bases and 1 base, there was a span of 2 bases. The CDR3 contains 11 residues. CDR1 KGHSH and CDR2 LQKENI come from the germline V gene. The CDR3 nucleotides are TGTGCCAGCTCAGCCCAAGAGACCCAGTACTTC. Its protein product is CASSAQETQYF.

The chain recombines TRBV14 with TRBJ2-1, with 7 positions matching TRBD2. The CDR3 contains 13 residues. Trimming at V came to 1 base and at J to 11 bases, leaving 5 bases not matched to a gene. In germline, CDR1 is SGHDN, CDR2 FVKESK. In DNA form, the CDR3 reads TGTGCCAGCAGCCAAGGCCCAGCGGGGAAGCAGTTCTTC. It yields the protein CASSQGPAGKQFF.

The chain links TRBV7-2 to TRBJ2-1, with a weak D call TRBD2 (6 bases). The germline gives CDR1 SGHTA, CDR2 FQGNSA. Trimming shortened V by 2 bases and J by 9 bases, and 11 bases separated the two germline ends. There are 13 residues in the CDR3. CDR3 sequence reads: CASSLTLASEQFF. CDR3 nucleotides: TGTGCCAGCAGCTTAACGCTAGCGAGTGAGCAGTTCTTC.

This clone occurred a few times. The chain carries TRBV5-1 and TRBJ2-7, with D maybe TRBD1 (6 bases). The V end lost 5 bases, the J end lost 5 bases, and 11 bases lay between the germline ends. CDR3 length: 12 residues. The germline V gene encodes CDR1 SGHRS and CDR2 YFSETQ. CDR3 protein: CASSNQGNEQYF. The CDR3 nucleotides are TGCGCCAGCAGTAACCAGGGGAACGAGCAGTACTTC.

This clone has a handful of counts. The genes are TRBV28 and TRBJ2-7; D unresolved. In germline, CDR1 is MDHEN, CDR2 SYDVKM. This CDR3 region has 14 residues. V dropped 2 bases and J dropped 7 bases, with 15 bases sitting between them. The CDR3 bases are TGTGCCAGCAGTTTAGACGGATCCCTACGGGAGCAGTACTTC. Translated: CASSLDGSLREQYF.

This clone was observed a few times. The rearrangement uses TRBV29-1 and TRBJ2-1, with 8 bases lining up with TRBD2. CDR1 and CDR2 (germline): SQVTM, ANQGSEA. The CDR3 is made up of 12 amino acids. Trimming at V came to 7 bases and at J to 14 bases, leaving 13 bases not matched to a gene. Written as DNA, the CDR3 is TGCAGCGCCTATTGGAGCGGGAGTTTGGAGTTCTTC. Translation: CSAYWSGSLEFF.

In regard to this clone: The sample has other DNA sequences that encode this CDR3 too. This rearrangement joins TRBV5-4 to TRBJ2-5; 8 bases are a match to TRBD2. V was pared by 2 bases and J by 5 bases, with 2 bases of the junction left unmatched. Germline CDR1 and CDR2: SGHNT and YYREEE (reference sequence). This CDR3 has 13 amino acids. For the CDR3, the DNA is TGTGCCAGCAGCTTAGCGGGAGCCGAGACCCAGTACTTC. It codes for CASSLAGAETQYF.

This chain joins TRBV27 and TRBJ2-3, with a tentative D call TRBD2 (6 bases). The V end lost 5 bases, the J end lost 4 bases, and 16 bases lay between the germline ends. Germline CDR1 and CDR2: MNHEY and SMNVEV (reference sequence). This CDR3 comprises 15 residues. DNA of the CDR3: TGTGCCAGCAGTCCGAACGGGAGAGCCGCAGATACGCAGTATTTT. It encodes CASSPNGRAADTQYF.

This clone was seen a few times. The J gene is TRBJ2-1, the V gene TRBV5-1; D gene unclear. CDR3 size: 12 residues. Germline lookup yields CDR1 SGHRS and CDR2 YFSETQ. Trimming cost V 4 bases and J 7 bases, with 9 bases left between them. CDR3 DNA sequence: TGCGCCAGCAGCGACACAAGTAATGAGCAGTTCTTC. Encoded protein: CASSDTSNEQFF.

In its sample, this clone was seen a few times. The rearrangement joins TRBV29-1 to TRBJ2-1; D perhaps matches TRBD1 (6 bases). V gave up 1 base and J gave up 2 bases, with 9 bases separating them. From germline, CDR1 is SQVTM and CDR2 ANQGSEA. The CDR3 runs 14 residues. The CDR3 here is CSVEGQGTYNEQFF. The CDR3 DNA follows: TGCAGCGTTGAAGGGCAGGGGACCTACAATGAGCAGTTCTTC.

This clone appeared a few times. The CDR3: CASSSTGVETQYF. In nucleotides, the CDR3 is TGTGCCAGCAGCTCGACAGGGGTGGAGACCCAGTACTTC. This sequence joins TRBV7-2 and TRBJ2-5; 8 nucleotides agree with TRBD1. J lost 5 bases, V lost 4 bases, and 3 bases had no gene match. This CDR3 has 13 residues. CDR1 is SGHTA and CDR2 is FQGNSA in the germline V gene. Full variable domain (missing parts from reference TRBV7-2 and TRBJ2-5): GAGVSQSPSNKVTEKGKDVELRCDPISGHTALYWYRQSLGQGLEFLIYFQGNSAPDKSGLPSDRFSAERTGGSVSTLTIQRTQQEDSAVYLCASSSTGVETQYFGPGTRLLVL.

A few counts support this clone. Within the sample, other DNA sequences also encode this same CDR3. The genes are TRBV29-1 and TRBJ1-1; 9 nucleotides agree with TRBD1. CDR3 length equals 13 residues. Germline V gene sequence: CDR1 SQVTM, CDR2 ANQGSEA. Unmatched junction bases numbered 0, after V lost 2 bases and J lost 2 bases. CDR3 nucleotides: TGCAGCGTTGAAACAGGGGGCAACACTGAAGCTTTCTTT. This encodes CSVETGGNTEAFF.

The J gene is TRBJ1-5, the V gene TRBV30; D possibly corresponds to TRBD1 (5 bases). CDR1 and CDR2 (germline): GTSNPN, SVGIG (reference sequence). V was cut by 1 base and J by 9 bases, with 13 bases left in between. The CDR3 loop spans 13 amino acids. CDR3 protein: CAWSGQIKGPQHF. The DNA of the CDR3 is TGTGCCTGGAGTGGACAGATCAAGGGGCCCCAGCATTTT.

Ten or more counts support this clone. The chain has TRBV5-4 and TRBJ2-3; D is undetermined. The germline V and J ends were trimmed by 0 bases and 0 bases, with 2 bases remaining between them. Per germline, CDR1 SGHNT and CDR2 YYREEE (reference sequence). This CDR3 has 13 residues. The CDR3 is CASSLDSTDTQYF. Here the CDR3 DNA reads TGTGCCAGCAGCTTGGACAGCACAGATACGCAGTATTTT.

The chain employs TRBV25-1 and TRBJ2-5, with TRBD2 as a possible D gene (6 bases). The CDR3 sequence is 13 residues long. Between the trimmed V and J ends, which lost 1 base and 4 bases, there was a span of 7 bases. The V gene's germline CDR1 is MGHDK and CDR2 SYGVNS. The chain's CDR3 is CASSEWRGETQYF. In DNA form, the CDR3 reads TGTGCCAGCAGTGAATGGAGGGGAGAGACCCAGTACTTC.

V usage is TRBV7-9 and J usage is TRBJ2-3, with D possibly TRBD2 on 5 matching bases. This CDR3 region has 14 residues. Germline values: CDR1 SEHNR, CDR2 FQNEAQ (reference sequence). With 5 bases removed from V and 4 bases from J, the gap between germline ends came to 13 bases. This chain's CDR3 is CASSASSPPDTQYF. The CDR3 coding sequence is TGTGCCAGCAGCGCTTCTAGCCCCCCAGATACGCAGTATTTT. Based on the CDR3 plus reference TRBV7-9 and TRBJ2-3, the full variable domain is DTGVSQNPRHKITKRGQNVTFRCDPISEHNRLYWYRQTLGQGPEFLTYFQNEAQLEKSRLLSDRFSAERPKGSFSTLEIQRTEQGDSAMYLCASSASSPPDTQYFGPGTRLTVL.

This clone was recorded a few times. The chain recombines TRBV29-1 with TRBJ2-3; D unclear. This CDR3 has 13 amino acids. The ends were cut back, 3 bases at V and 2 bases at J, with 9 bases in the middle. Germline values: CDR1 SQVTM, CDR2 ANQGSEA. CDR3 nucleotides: TGCAGCGTTGATGGGCAGAACACAGATACGCAGTATTTT. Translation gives CSVDGQNTDTQYF.